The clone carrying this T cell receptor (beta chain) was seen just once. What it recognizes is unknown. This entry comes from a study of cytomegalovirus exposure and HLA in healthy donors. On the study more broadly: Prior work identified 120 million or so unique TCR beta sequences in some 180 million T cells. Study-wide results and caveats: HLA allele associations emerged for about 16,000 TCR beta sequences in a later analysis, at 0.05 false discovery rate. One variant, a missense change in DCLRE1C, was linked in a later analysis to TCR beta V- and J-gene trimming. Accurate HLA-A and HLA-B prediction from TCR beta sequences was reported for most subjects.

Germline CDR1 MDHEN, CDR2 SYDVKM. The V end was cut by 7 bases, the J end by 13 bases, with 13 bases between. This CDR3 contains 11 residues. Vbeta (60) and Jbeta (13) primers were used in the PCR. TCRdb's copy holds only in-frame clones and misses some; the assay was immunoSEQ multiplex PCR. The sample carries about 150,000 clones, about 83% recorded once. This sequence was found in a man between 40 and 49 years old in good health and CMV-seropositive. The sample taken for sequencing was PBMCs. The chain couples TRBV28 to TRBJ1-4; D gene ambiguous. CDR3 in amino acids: CASTSREALFF. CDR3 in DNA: TGTGCCAGCACATCGCGAGAGGCACTGTTTTTT.